This passage covers 27 T cell receptor beta chains from one sample sequenced in a study of blood T cell repertoires in COVID-19. TCRdb keeps only in-frame clones here, not all; method: immunoSEQ multiplex PCR. The sample has some 150,000 clones; 86% are singletons. The material sequenced was PBMCs or T cells enriched from blood (not recorded which). The receptors were sampled from a man aged 50 to 59 who had recovered from COVID-19.

The V gene is TRBV9, the J gene TRBJ2-1, with 15 bases aligning to TRBD2. Germline V CDR1 and CDR2: SGDLS, YYNGEE. The J segment lost 7 bases and the V segment lost 0 bases, leaving 5 bases of the junction unmatched. The length of the CDR3 is 17 residues. CDR3 in amino acids: CASSVAPGTSGRNEQFF. The CDR3 nucleotides read TGTGCCAGCAGCGTAGCTCCCGGGACTAGCGGGAGGAATGAGCAGTTCTTC. Full variable domain (remainder filled in from reference TRBV9 and TRBJ2-1): DSGVTQTPKHLITATGQRVTLRCSPRSGDLSVYWYQQSLDQGLQFLIQYYNGEERAKGNILERFSAQQFPDLHSELNLSSLELGDSALYFCASSVAPGTSGRNEQFFGPGTRLTVL.

The chain links TRBV28 to TRBJ1-2; D call uncertain. V dropped 6 bases and J dropped 0 bases, with 8 bases sitting between them. Germline CDR1 MDHEN, CDR2 SYDVKM. CDR3 length equals 13 residues. The CDR3 DNA sequence: TGTGCCAGCAGCACCGGGACTAACTATGGCTACACCTTC. Its protein is CASSTGTNYGYTF.

This chain's CDR3 is CASSSQGLMNTEAFF. As DNA, the CDR3 is TGTGCCAGCAGCTCCCAGGGGCTCATGAACACTGAAGCTTTCTTT. The chain carries TRBV7-2 and TRBJ1-1; tentatively, D is TRBD1 (6 bases). Trimming removed 4 bases from V and 0 bases from J, with 12 bases in between. Germline V gene data show CDR1 as SGHTA and CDR2 as FQGNSA. The CDR3 runs to 15 residues.

This sequence joins TRBV11-3 and TRBJ2-3; 13 bases are a match to TRBD2. CDR1 and CDR2 (germline): SGHNT, YENEEA. CDR3 length: 16 amino acids. The junction had 6 bases not matched to a gene; V was cut back by 5 bases and J by 4 bases. CDR3 region: CASSPWTSGGSDTQYF. The CDR3, as DNA: TGTGCCAGCAGCCCCTGGACTAGCGGGGGATCAGATACGCAGTATTTT.

This chain uses TRBV7-2 with TRBJ1-3, with D perhaps matching TRBD1 (6 bases). Germline V gives CDR1 SGHTA, CDR2 FQGNSA. This CDR3 is built from 16 residues. The germline V and J ends were trimmed by 4 bases and 0 bases, with 13 bases remaining between them. CDR3 protein: CASSYTGPGSGNTIYF. For the CDR3, the DNA is TGTGCCAGCAGCTATACAGGGCCCGGCTCTGGAAACACCATATATTTT.

The chain recombines TRBV19 with TRBJ2-1, with a possible D match to TRBD2 (5 bases). The CDR3 has 14 amino acids. Trimming took 4 bases from V and 3 from J, leaving 10 bases between them. The germline V gene has CDR1 LNHDA and CDR2 SQIVND (reference sequence). The CDR3 is CASSTPGLYNEQFF. The DNA for the CDR3 is TGTGCCAGTAGTACCCCCGGACTCTACAATGAGCAGTTCTTC.

The chain recombines TRBV30 with TRBJ2-3; D gene ambiguous. From germline, CDR1 is GTSNPN and CDR2 SVGIG (reference sequence). This CDR3 is 12 amino acids long. V was cut by 2 bases and J by 2 bases, with 5 bases left in between. The CDR3 here is CAWSKPTDTQYF. As DNA, the CDR3 is TGTGCCTGGAGTAAGCCCACAGATACGCAGTATTTT.

This clone was detected only a few times. V is TRBV28 and J is TRBJ1-6; D gene unclear. The CDR3 contains 12 residues. In germline, CDR1 is MDHEN, CDR2 SYDVKM. The V and J ends lost 6 bases and 12 bases respectively, with 12 bases between them. CDR3 bases: TGTGCCAGCAGCCAGAGAGGGAAACCCCTCCACTTT. Translating gives CASSQRGKPLHF.

The J gene is TRBJ1-3, the V gene TRBV4-3; D might be TRBD1 (5 bases). The CDR3 loop spans 18 amino acids. The germline V and J ends were trimmed by 4 bases and 3 bases, with 22 bases remaining between them. CDR1 and CDR2 from the germline V gene are LGHNA and YSLEER. For the CDR3, the DNA is TGCGCCAGCAGCCCCGACTCATCCGGGGGGTTCTATGGAAACACCATATATTTT. Translation gives CASSPDSSGGFYGNTIYF.

The chain uses TRBV11-2 and TRBJ2-7, with D perhaps TRBD1 (5 bases). In germline, CDR1 is SGHAT, CDR2 FQNNGV. The CDR3 has 12 residues. Trimming took off 5 bases at V and 3 bases at J, with 8 bases between the two ends. The CDR3 coding sequence is TGTGCCAGCAGCCCCCAGGGCTACGAGCAGTACTTC. It encodes CASSPQGYEQYF. The full variable domain, in which reference TRBV11-2 and TRBJ2-7 provide the parts outside the CDR3, is EAGVAQSPRYKIIEKRQSVAFWCNPISGHATLYWYQQILGQGPKLLIQFQNNGVVDDSQLPKDRFSAERLKGVDSTLKIQPAKLEDSAVYLCASSPQGYEQYFGPGTRLTVT.

This clone was found a few times. V and J are TRBV7-9 and TRBJ2-7; D possibly corresponds to TRBD1 (6 bases). CDR3 size: 13 residues. CDR1 SEHNR and CDR2 FQNEAQ come from the germline V gene (reference sequence). The ends were cut back, 5 bases at V and 1 base at J, with 9 bases in the middle. The CDR3 DNA follows: TGTGCCAGCAGCGTTGGACAGTCCTACGAGCAGTACTTC. Its translation is CASSVGQSYEQYF.

This chain connects TRBV7-8 to TRBJ2-1, with 9 bases that match TRBD1. The CDR3 runs 17 residues. CDR1 and CDR2 (germline): SGHVS, FQNEAQ. V was pared by 1 base and J by 1 base, with 5 bases of the junction left unmatched. The chain's CDR3 is CASSLGDRVLSYNEQFF. The CDR3 bases are TGTGCCAGCAGCTTAGGGGACAGGGTTTTATCCTACAATGAGCAGTTCTTC.

This chain joins TRBV3-1 (or the pseudogene TRBV3-2) and TRBJ2-5, with 10 nucleotides matching TRBD2. The germline gives CDR1 LGHDT, CDR2 YNNKEL (reference sequence). The J segment lost 0 bases and the V segment lost 0 bases, leaving 7 bases of the junction unmatched. The CDR3 is 18 amino acids. The CDR3 is CASSQDPPAGGNQETQYF. CDR3 sequence (DNA): TGTGCCAGCAGCCAAGATCCGCCAGCGGGAGGGAACCAAGAGACCCAGTACTTC.

The chain joins TRBV18 to TRBJ2-7, with D possibly matching TRBD2 (7 bases). Germline assignment: CDR1 KGHSH and CDR2 LQKENI. The CDR3 consists of 12 residues. V was clipped by 5 bases and J by 6 bases, with 11 bases between them. The CDR3 nucleotides are TGTGCCAGCTCAACGGGGGGCGGCGAGCAGTACTTC. It translates to CASSTGGGEQYF.

The chain recombines TRBV6-2 or TRBV6-3 with TRBJ1-4; TRBD1 matches 11 bases. Germline V gene sequence: CDR1 MNHEY, CDR2 SVGEGT. CDR3 length: 14 amino acids. Losses at the gene ends were 2 bases for V and 10 bases for J; bases not matched to a gene: 3. The CDR3 region has the DNA TGTGCCAGCAGTTACCGAGGGACAGGGGGAAAACTGTTTTTT. Translation gives CASSYRGTGGKLFF.

The chain combines TRBV11-3 with TRBJ2-2, with 12 nucleotides matching TRBD1. Trimming removed 5 bases from V and 4 bases from J; junction bases left unmatched: 5. The CDR3 extends over 16 amino acids. The germline V gene encodes CDR1 SGHNT and CDR2 YENEEA. CDR3 bases: TGTGCCAGCAGCCTGGGACAGGGGGCGACCACCGGGGAGCTGTTTTTT. It yields the protein CASSLGQGATTGELFF.

CDR3 amino acids: CASSLAGWADTQYF. The CDR3 bases are TGTGCCAGCAGCCTAGCGGGCTGGGCAGATACGCAGTATTTT. The rearrangement uses TRBV14 and TRBJ2-3, with 7 positions matching TRBD2. V shed 4 bases and J 4 bases; nucleotides not matched to a gene: 5. CDR3 length: 14 amino acids. The germline gives CDR1 SGHDN, CDR2 FVKESK.

The chain is built from TRBV28 and TRBJ2-7, with 8 bases fitting TRBD1. This CDR3 region has 15 residues. Germline CDR1 is MDHEN and CDR2 is SYDVKM. Trimming at V came to 3 bases and at J to 3 bases, leaving 7 bases not matched to a gene. The CDR3 protein is CASSFRAGGVYEQYF. The CDR3 DNA is TGTGCCAGCAGTTTTCGGGCAGGGGGCGTCTACGAGCAGTACTTC.

The chain carries TRBV6-5 and TRBJ1-1, with 9 bases matching TRBD1. V shed 6 bases and J 4 bases; nucleotides not matched to a gene: 6. Germline values: CDR1 MNHEY, CDR2 SVGAGI. This CDR3 has 14 residues. CDR3 loop: CASSSGTGLTEAFF. Written as DNA, the CDR3 is TGTGCCAGCAGCTCCGGGACAGGGCTCACTGAAGCTTTCTTT.

The chain combines TRBV10-3 with TRBJ2-3; 7 nucleotides match TRBD1. This CDR3 has 14 amino acids. V trimming: 4 bases; J trimming: 4 bases; junction bases outside the gene matches: 5. Germline CDR1 and CDR2: ENHRY and SYGVKD. The CDR3: CAISVQGESDTQYF. The DNA of the CDR3 is TGTGCCATCAGTGTCCAGGGGGAATCAGATACGCAGTATTTT.

This clone appeared a single time. The rearrangement links TRBV5-5 to TRBJ1-4; 10 bases match TRBD1. Germline values: CDR1 SGHKS, CDR2 YYEKEE (reference sequence). Unmatched junction bases numbered 5, after V lost 0 bases and J lost 0 bases. This CDR3 region has 18 residues. The CDR3 spells CASSLGTGGRSTNEKLFF. CDR3 coding DNA: TGTGCCAGCAGCTTGGGGACAGGGGGACGCTCAACTAATGAAAAACTGTTTTTT.

The rearrangement links TRBV11-3 to TRBJ2-1; D gene ambiguous. This CDR3 contains 12 residues. Germline V gene lookup returns CDR1 SGHNT and CDR2 YENEEA. The ends were cut back, 4 bases at V and 8 bases at J, with 9 bases in the middle. The CDR3 nucleotides are TGTGCCAGCAGCTCCCCGGGTGATGAGCAGTTCTTC. Translated: CASSSPGDEQFF. The whole variable domain, filled in from reference TRBV11-3 and TRBJ2-1, reads EAGVVQSPRYKIIEKKQPVAFWCNPISGHNTLYWYLQNLGQGPELLIRYENEEAVDDSQLPKDRFSAERLKGVDSTLKIQPAELGDSAVYLCASSSPGDEQFFGPGTRLTVL.

J is TRBJ1-5 and V is TRBV28; D remains unclear. Per the germline V gene, CDR1 is MDHEN and CDR2 is SYDVKM. V lost 5 bases and J lost 5, with 16 bases in between. The CDR3 is 15 residues long. DNA of the CDR3: TGTGCCAGCAGTCCCGCGGGTTTGATGGATCAGCCCCAGCATTTT. It encodes CASSPAGLMDQPQHF.

V and J are TRBV7-2 and TRBJ1-5; possible D gene TRBD1, 5 bases. The CDR3 has 16 amino acids. With 2 bases removed from V and 4 bases from J, the gap between germline ends came to 15 bases. CDR1 is SGHTA, CDR2 FQGNSA, per germline. The CDR3 DNA is TGTGCCAGCAGCTTACGTGGGCAGGGCTGGAATCAGCCCCAGCATTTT. Amino acid sequence: CASSLRGQGWNQPQHF.

CDR3 protein: CASSKGHRENKANTGELFF. In DNA form, the CDR3 reads TGTGCCAGCAGCAAAGGACACAGGGAAAACAAAGCGAACACCGGGGAGCTGTTTTTT. The V and J genes are TRBV21-1 and TRBJ2-2; the D call in the table, TRBD1, was not verified against the DNA. TRBV21-1 is designated a pseudogene. This CDR3 spans 19 amino acids.

The chain is built from TRBV15 and TRBJ1-2; D call uncertain. V dropped 0 bases and J dropped 3 bases, with 2 bases sitting between them. This CDR3 region has 12 residues. Germline V CDR1 and CDR2: LNHNV, YYDKDF (reference sequence). CDR3 in amino acids: CATSRDDYGYTF. The CDR3 region has the DNA TGTGCCACCAGCAGAGACGACTATGGCTACACCTTC.

The chain carries TRBV20-1 and TRBJ1-6; 11 bases align to TRBD1. In germline, CDR1 is DFQATT, CDR2 SNEGSKA (reference sequence). The CDR3 is 14 residues long. The ends lost 3 bases at V and 9 bases at J; junction bases unmatched: 4. CDR3 in amino acids: CSASLGQGASPLHF. The CDR3 region has the DNA TGCAGTGCTAGTTTAGGACAGGGGGCTTCACCCCTCCACTTT.